What follows describes a single T cell receptor (beta chain). What antigen it recognizes has not been identified. No per-base quality is available; no much larger clone lies one base away. Between the V and J ends, shortened by 5 bases and 5 bases respectively, the junction contains 12 bases. Reading from cysteine to phenylalanine, the CDR3 counts 13 amino acids. Only CDR3 DNA is held: 39 bases, read in frame from base 1. From the germline V gene, CDR1 is SGHVS and CDR2 is FQNEAQ. This sample was taken from a study of blood T cell repertoires in COVID-19 (dated by TCRdb to 2020 to 2021). Notes on the research overall: Collaborator samples came from the United States, Italy and Spain and covered acute and convalescent phases of COVID-19. The material from the prospective study consisted of cDNA or gDNA derived from T cells, B-cell-depleted T cells, or PBMCs. A de-identified subject ID, COVID-19 status, age in years and sex were almost always included in the sample metadata. The samples were drawn from the first 160 participants of the ongoing ImmuneRACE study and from about 1,200 subjects provided by 6 global collaborators. Where HLA class I and class II types were available, the types were taken from metadata supplied by the sample provider, not from assay-based typing. The repertoires were released in a freely available public database meant as a resource for research on the immune response to SARS-CoV-2. Deeply sampled blood TCRbeta repertoires from subjects exposed to, actively infected with, or recovered from COVID-19 were included in the dataset. Results the study describes overall, beyond this receptor: The quantity of clinical and demographic metadata differed by source and by participant and was supplied without curation.

TCRbeta CDR3 regions were amplified from genomic DNA by means of the immunoSEQ Assay, a bias-controlled multiplex PCR. As for how the authors treated the data: The number of nucleated cells in each sample was estimated by amplification of reference gene primers within the assay. To quantify the absolute abundance of each unique TCRbeta CDR3 rearrangement, sequence reads were collapsed and filtered. For each sample, productive Simpson clonality was calculated as the square root of Simpson's diversity index over productive rearrangements. What TCRdb holds here is the immuneACCESS table cut down to in-frame rearrangements. Part of the clones is not present; checked against another copy, under half of the missing clones reflect an unresolved V gene, and the others are unexplained. That table supplies the V and J calls and clone size; D and trimming were determined from the DNA. The table for this sample lists some 140,000 clones; around 85% of them were counted only once. The top ten hold more than 2.5% of the sample.

Collaborating institutions collected whole blood in K2EDTA tubes following their own protocols. For TCRbeta analysis, collaborators shipped samples in one of three forms: frozen whole blood, isolated PBMCs, or DNA extracted from either of those sample types. The origin of this receptor is a woman aged 80 or over with acute or convalescent COVID-19. The receptor chain draws on TRBV7-8 and TRBJ1-2; no confident D gene assignment can be made. Sequenced material: peripheral blood. The base sequence is TGTGCCAGCAGCCCCGCAAGCGTTTATGGCTACACCTTC. Its product reads: CASSPASVYGYTF.